This TCR beta chain was sequenced during a study of blood T cells in healthy people across ages. The sample holds a few counts of this clonotype. Antigen unknown. A clone one base away is much larger, so this may be a read error. Total RNA extracted from each sample amounted to at least 5.5 micrograms. The authors ran a second PCR of roughly 7 to 11 cycles using a sample-barcoded 5' primer and a J-beta primer mix. MiXCR, applied by TCRdb to the 5' RACE reads, yields one record per CDR3 protein. The sample lists hundreds of thousands of distinct CDR3 sequences; 25% to 35% were seen once. Whole-study findings and limits: The study found TCR beta diversity correlated strongly with naive T cell percentage. The fall in TCR beta diversity per million T cells was roughly linear with age. Donor CMV status was unknown, possibly confounding expanded clonotype changes.

The CDR3 has 15 residues. The V gene lost 3 bases and the J gene lost 4 bases, with 15 bases spanning the gap. CDR1 and CDR2 from the germline V gene are SGHTA and FQGNSA. Sequencing input: blood. The chain has TRBV7-2 and TRBJ2-5; unclear D gene. The sequence was obtained from an elderly woman in good health. DNA of the CDR3: TGTGCCAGCAGCTTCGGACGCCCTTCGGGAGAGACCCAGTACTTC. Protein: CASSFGRPSGETQYF.